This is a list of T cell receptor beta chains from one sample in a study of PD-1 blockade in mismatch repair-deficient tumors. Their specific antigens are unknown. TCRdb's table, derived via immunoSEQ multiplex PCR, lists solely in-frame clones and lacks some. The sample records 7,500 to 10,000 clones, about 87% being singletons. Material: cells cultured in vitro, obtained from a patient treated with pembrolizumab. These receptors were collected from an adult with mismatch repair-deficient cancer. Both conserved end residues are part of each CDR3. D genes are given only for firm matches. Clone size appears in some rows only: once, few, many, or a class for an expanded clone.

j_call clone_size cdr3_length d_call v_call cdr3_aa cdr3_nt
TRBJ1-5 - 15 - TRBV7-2 CASSFLSNSNQPQHF TGTGCCAGCAGCTTTCTTAGCAATAGCAATCAGCCCCAGCATTTT
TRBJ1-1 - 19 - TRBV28 CASHDRHKQVTTTHTEAFF TGTGCCAGCCACGACCGACATAAGCAGGTAACTACGACCCACACTGAAGCTTTCTTT
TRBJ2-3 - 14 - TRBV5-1 CASSLEGYTDTQYF TGCGCCAGCAGCTTAGAGGGATACACAGATACGCAGTATTTT
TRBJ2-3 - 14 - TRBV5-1 CASSLSVGTDTQYF TGCGCCAGCAGCTTGTCCGTTGGCACAGATACGCAGTATTTT
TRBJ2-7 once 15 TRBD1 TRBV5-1 CASSSGGQGVYEQYF TGCGCCAGCAGCTCCGGAGGACAGGGGGTTTACGAGCAGTACTTC
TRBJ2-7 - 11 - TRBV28 CASSLIYEQYF TGTGCCAGCAGTTTGATATACGAGCAGTACTTC
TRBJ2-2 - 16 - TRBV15 CATSSRLVSEAGELFF TGTGCCACCAGCAGCCGCCTAGTTAGCGAGGCCGGGGAGCTGTTTTTT
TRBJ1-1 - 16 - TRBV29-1 CSVEVGQFYMNTEAFF TGCAGCGTTGAAGTAGGACAGTTTTATATGAACACTGAAGCTTTCTTT
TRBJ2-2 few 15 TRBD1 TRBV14 CASSPDRGYAGELFF TGTGCCAGCAGCCCAGACAGGGGTTACGCCGGGGAGCTGTTTTTT
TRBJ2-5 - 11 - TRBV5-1 CASSTGETQYF TGCGCCAGCAGCACCGGGGAGACCCAGTACTTC
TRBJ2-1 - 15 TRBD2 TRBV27 CASSLGEGPYNEQFF TGTGCCAGCAGTTTGGGGGAGGGCCCCTACAATGAGCAGTTCTTC
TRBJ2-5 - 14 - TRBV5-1 CASSLGQRGETQYF TGCGCCAGCAGCTTGGGACAGAGGGGGGAGACCCAGTACTTC
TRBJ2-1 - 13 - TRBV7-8 CASSLVRGNEQFF TGTGCCAGCAGCTTAGTCAGGGGCAATGAGCAGTTCTTC
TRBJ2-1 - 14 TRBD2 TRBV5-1 CASRRLAGDNEQFF TGCGCCAGCAGGCGACTAGCGGGGGACAATGAGCAGTTCTTC
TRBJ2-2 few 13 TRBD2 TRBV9 CASSSGGTGELFF TGTGCCAGCAGCTCCGGGGGGACCGGGGAGCTGTTTTTT
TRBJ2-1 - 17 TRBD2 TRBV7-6 CASSPTALAGAYNEQFF TGTGCCAGCAGCCCCACGGCACTAGCGGGAGCTTACAATGAGCAGTTCTTC
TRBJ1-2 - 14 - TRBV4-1 CASSQGSGSYGYTF TGCGCCAGCAGCCAAGGGTCAGGGTCCTATGGCTACACCTTC
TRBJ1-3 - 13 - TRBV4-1 CASSQDLANTIYF TGCGCCAGCAGCCAAGATTTAGCCAACACCATATATTTT
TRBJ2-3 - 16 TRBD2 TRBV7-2 CASSLGAGGQADTQYF TGTGCCAGCAGCCTAGGCGCGGGAGGGCAGGCAGATACGCAGTATTTT
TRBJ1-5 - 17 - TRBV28 CASSLVGMENSNQPQHF TGTGCCAGCAGTTTGGTAGGAATGGAAAATAGCAATCAGCCCCAGCATTTT
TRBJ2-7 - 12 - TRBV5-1 CASSRGGLEQYF TGCGCCAGCAGCCGGGGAGGACTCGAGCAGTACTTC
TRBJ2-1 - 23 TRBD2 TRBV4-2 CASSRRDRGYGRTSGSLDNEQFF TGTGCCAGCAGCCGCCGGGACAGGGGGTATGGGAGGACTAGCGGGAGTTTAGACAATGAGCAGTTCTTC
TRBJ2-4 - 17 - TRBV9 CASSEGRWGAGKNIQYF TGTGCCAGCAGCGAAGGCCGATGGGGGGCGGGAAAAAACATTCAGTACTTC
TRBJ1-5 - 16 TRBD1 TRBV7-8 CASSLEGTGTYQPQHF TGTGCCAGCAGCTTGGAAGGGACAGGGACCTATCAGCCCCAGCATTTT
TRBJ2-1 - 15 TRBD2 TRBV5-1 CASSSTSGSVDEQFF TGCGCCAGCAGCTCCACTAGCGGGTCCGTCGATGAGCAGTTCTTC
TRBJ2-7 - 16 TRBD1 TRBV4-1 CASSPADRGGSYEQYF TGCGCCAGCAGCCCTGCTGACAGGGGGGGCTCCTACGAGCAGTACTTC
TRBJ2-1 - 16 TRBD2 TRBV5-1 CASSKIAGASYNEQFF TGCGCCAGCAGCAAGATAGCGGGGGCATCCTACAATGAGCAGTTCTTC
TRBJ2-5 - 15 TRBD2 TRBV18 CASSPLLAGQETQYF TGTGCCAGCTCACCACTCTTAGCGGGACAAGAGACCCAGTACTTC
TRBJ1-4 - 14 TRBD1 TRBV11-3 CASSPRTGGEKLFF TGTGCCAGCAGCCCCCGGACAGGGGGCGAAAAACTGTTTTTT
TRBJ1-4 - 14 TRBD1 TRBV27 CASSWDRGGEKLFF TGTGCCAGCAGTTGGGACAGGGGTGGTGAAAAACTGTTTTTT
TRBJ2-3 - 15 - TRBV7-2 CASSLLVGGADTQYF TGTGCCAGCAGCTTATTAGTCGGGGGAGCGGATACGCAGTATTTT
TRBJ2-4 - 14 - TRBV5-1 CASSTAGEENIQYF TGCGCCAGCAGCACCGCAGGGGAAGAAAACATTCAGTACTTC
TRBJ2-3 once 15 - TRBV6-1 CASRPGWADTDTQYF TGTGCCAGCAGGCCCGGTTGGGCGGACACAGATACGCAGTATTTT
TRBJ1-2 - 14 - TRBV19 CASSIEQGAYGYTF TGTGCCAGTAGTATAGAACAGGGAGCCTATGGCTACACCTTC
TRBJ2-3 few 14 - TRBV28 CASNRFSRTDTQYF TGTGCCAGCAACCGATTTAGTCGCACAGATACGCAGTATTTT
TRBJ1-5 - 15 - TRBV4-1 CASSQGPQEYQPQHF TGCGCCAGCAGCCAAGGTCCTCAAGAGTATCAGCCCCAGCATTTT
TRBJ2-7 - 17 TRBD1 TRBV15 CATSRQRIRDRGSEQYF TGTGCCACCAGCAGACAAAGAATCCGGGACAGGGGGTCCGAGCAGTACTTC
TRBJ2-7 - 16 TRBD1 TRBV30 CAWSVLSGQGANEQYF TGTGCCTGGAGTGTACTGTCGGGACAGGGGGCAAACGAGCAGTACTTC
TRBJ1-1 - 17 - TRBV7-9 CASSLVSLGHSNTEAFF TGTGCCAGCAGCTTAGTAAGTTTGGGACACTCGAACACTGAAGCTTTCTTT
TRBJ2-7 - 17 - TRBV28 CASTSYGSGEWSYEQYF TGTGCCAGCACCTCCTATGGGTCGGGCGAGTGGTCCTACGAGCAGTACTTC
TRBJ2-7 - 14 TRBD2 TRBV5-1 CASSPFGRAYEQYF TGCGCCAGCAGCCCATTTGGGAGGGCGTACGAGCAGTACTTC
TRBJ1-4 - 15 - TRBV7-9 CASSSPGTAREKLFF TGTGCCAGCAGTTCCCCCGGGACGGCGCGGGAAAAACTGTTTTTT
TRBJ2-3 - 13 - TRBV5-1 CASSLEGSDTQYF TGCGCCAGCAGCTTGGAGGGGTCAGATACGCAGTATTTT
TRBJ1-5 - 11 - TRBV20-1 CSARFNQGQHF TGCAGTGCTAGATTTAATCAGGGGCAACATTTT
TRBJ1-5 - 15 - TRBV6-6 CASSKDSNSNQPQHF TGTGCCAGCAGTAAGGACAGCAATAGCAATCAGCCCCAGCATTTT